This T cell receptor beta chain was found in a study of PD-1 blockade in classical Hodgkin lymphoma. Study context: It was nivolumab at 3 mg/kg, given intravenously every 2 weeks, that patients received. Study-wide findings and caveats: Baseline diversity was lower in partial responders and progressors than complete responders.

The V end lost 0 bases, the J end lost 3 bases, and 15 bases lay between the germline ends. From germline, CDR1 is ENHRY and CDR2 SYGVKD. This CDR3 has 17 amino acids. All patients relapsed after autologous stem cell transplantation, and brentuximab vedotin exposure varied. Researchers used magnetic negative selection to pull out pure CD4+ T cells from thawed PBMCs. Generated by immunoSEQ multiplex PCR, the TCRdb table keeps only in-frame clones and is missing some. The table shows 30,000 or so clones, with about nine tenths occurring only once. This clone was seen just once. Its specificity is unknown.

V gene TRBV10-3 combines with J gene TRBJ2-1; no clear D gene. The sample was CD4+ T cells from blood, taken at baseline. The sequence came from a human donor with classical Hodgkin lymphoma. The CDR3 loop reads CAISESPGSHIYNEQFF. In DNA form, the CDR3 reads TGTGCCATCAGTGAGTCCCCAGGCTCCCACATCTACAATGAGCAGTTCTTC.